The rows below give T cell receptor beta chains drawn from one sample of a study of PD-1 blockade in classical Hodgkin lymphoma. TCRdb's copy holds only in-frame clones and misses some; the assay was immunoSEQ multiplex PCR. Here the sample spans roughly 20,000 clones, over 70% being singletons. Material: peripheral blood mononuclear cells (PBMCs), obtained before the fourth cycle of nivolumab. The receptors were gathered from a human donor with classical Hodgkin lymphoma. The CDR3 runs from the conserved cysteine through the conserved F or W. Fields, in order: D gene, V gene, J gene, clone size, CDR3 protein, CDR3 DNA. A D gene is named only where the DNA matches it firmly. Where a row states a size, it is once, few, many or the class of an expanded clone; other rows omit it.

TRBD1	TRBV7-6	TRBJ2-7	-	CASSLGGTAYEQYF	TGTGCCAGCAGCTTAGGTGGGACAGCCTACGAGCAGTACTTC
-	TRBV11-1	TRBJ2-1	-	CASSLGNEQFF	TGTGCCAGCAGCTTAGGGAATGAGCAGTTCTTC
TRBD2	TRBV6-5	TRBJ2-7	-	CASSSLAGGSYEQYF	TGTGCCAGCAGTTCATTAGCGGGAGGATCCTACGAGCAGTACTTC
-	TRBV5-1	TRBJ2-5	-	CASRIDTQETQYF	TGCGCCAGCAGAATTGATACCCAAGAGACCCAGTACTTC
-	TRBV5-1	TRBJ2-1	-	CASSYRDEQFF	TGCGCCAGCAGTTACCGGGACGAGCAGTTCTTC
-	TRBV5-1	TRBJ2-1	few	CASRPPPLSHAGEQFF	TGCGCCAGCAGACCCCCACCTCTTAGCCATGCAGGTGAGCAGTTCTTC
TRBD1	TRBV19	TRBJ2-7	medium-sized	CASRHTRQGRNEQYF	TGTGCCAGTAGGCATACAAGACAGGGGCGGAACGAGCAGTACTTC
-	TRBV29-1	TRBJ1-4	-	CSVLREGAKLFF	TGCAGCGTTTTACGGGAGGGTGCAAAACTGTTTTTT
TRBD2	TRBV19	TRBJ2-7	-	CATSGLAGDYEQYF	TGTGCCACCTCGGGACTAGCGGGAGACTACGAGCAGTACTTC
-	TRBV6-6	TRBJ1-2	-	CASSPPLVDNYGYTF	TGTGCCAGCAGTCCCCCTTTGGTGGACAACTATGGCTACACCTTC
TRBD2	TRBV7-7	TRBJ2-2	few	CASSFSLMDPAGGRGELFF	TGTGCCAGCAGCTTTAGCTTGATGGATCCTGCGGGAGGGCGAGGGGAGCTGTTTTTT
-	TRBV5-1	TRBJ2-5	-	CASSLALAETQYF	TGCGCCAGCAGCTTGGCTCTAGCCGAGACCCAGTACTTC
TRBD1	TRBV14	TRBJ1-3	-	CASSQTGSLPGNTIYF	TGTGCCAGCAGCCAGACAGGGAGTCTCCCTGGAAACACCATATATTTT
-	TRBV20-1	TRBJ2-5	-	CSAGLQETQYF	TGCAGTGCTGGCCTCCAAGAGACCCAGTACTTC
TRBD1	TRBV10-2	TRBJ2-3	once	CASRNGQGNTDTQYF	TGCGCCAGCAGAAACGGACAGGGCAACACAGATACGCAGTATTTT
-	TRBV7-8	TRBJ1-5	once	CASSLDGSNQPQHF	TGTGCCAGCAGCTTAGATGGTAGCAATCAGCCCCAGCATTTT
-	TRBV11-2	TRBJ1-1	few	CASSPTTGYEAFF	TGTGCCAGCAGCCCAACCACAGGGTATGAAGCTTTCTTT
TRBD1	TRBV11-2	TRBJ1-1	-	CASSLQTGAGTEAFF	TGTGCCAGCAGCTTACAAACAGGGGCTGGCACTGAAGCTTTCTTT
-	TRBV19	TRBJ2-1	-	CASSNAYNEQFF	TGTGCCAGTAGTAACGCCTACAATGAGCAGTTCTTC
-	TRBV30	TRBJ2-1	-	CAWQRTATLFF	TGTGCCTGGCAAAGGACCGCGACCCTTTTCTTC
-	TRBV19	TRBJ1-2	-	CASKLVGDKSRGYTF	TGTGCCAGTAAATTGGTAGGGGATAAGAGTCGTGGCTACACCTTC
-	TRBV6-6	TRBJ2-7	-	CASRGTRGYEQYF	TGTGCCAGCAGGGGAACCAGGGGTTACGAGCAGTACTTC